The 30 T cell receptor beta chains in this list originate from one sample, sequenced in a study of beta chain features in type 1 diabetes. Reverse transcribing all isolated RNA meant expressed TCRB transcripts were sequenced. The method was immunoSEQ multiplex PCR; TCRdb's version includes in-frame clones alone and lacks a portion of them. The table shows almost 350,000 clones, with about 19% occurring only once. The sequencing input was naive CD4+ T cells from blood. These receptors all stem from a woman between 18 and 30 years old in good health.

The rearrangement links TRBV5-8 to TRBJ2-7, with no clear D. Germline loops: CDR1 SGHTS, CDR2 YDEGEE. CDR3 length: 14 residues. V was trimmed by 2 bases and J by 0 bases, leaving 9 bases between them. The CDR3 sequence: CASSFSVSSYEQYF. The CDR3 DNA sequence: TGTGCCAGCAGCTTCTCAGTCAGCTCCTACGAGCAGTACTTC.

V and J are TRBV5-6 and TRBJ2-7, with D perhaps matching TRBD1 (5 bases). V lost 3 bases to trimming and J lost 0 bases, with 13 bases between them. The CDR3 is made up of 15 amino acids. Germline lookup yields CDR1 SGHDT and CDR2 YYEEEE. CDR3 residues: CASSSLTEDSYEQYF. CDR3 bases: TGTGCCAGCAGCTCCTTGACAGAAGACTCCTACGAGCAGTACTTC.

The J gene is TRBJ2-1, the V gene TRBV19, with D perhaps TRBD2 (5 bases). Germline V lookup: CDR1 LNHDA, CDR2 SQIVND (reference sequence). The CDR3 spans 14 residues. V was shortened by 7 bases and J by 7 bases, with 17 bases between the two germline ends. The CDR3 reads CASTSLLGGNEQFF. The CDR3 DNA reads TGTGCCAGTACCAGCCTACTAGGAGGAAATGAGCAGTTCTTC.

This CDR3 reads CASSGWVKDRGGNIQYF. DNA of the CDR3: TGTGCCAGCAGTGGCTGGGTGAAAGACAGGGGCGGAAACATTCAGTACTTC. V usage is TRBV5-8 and J usage is TRBJ2-4; 8 bases align to TRBD1. Germline values: CDR1 SGHTS, CDR2 YDEGEE. Trimming cost V 5 bases and J 6 bases; bases outside gene matches: 16. This CDR3 has 17 residues.

This clone was seen a few times. The chain links TRBV6-5 to TRBJ1-1; D gene uncertain. Trimming took 4 bases from V and 14 from J, leaving 17 bases between them. The length of the CDR3 is 12 residues. Germline-derived CDR1 and CDR2 are MNHEY and SVGAGI. The CDR3 is CASSSGERGLFF. In DNA, the CDR3 is TGTGCCAGCAGTTCCGGGGAACGGGGTCTCTTCTTT.

A few counts support this clone. The V call is TRBV30, the J call TRBJ1-5; perhaps TRBD1 as D (6 bases). Looked up from germline, CDR1 is GTSNPN and CDR2 is SVGIG (reference sequence). CDR3 size: 17 residues. The germline V and J ends were trimmed by 4 bases and 2 bases, with 21 bases remaining between them. CDR3 amino acids: CAWTPQQGSYGNQPQHF. CDR3 DNA sequence: TGTGCCTGGACCCCTCAACAGGGTTCGTATGGCAATCAGCCCCAGCATTTT.

This sequence joins TRBV2 and TRBJ1-4; a possible D gene is TRBD1 (6 bases). The length of the CDR3 is 13 residues. CDR1 and CDR2 from the germline V gene are SNHLY and FYNNEI. V was cut by 7 bases and J by 5 bases, with 11 bases left in between. CDR3 sequence: CASKRDTNEKLFF. DNA of the CDR3: TGTGCCAGCAAACGGGACACCAATGAAAAACTGTTTTTT.

This CDR3 is CASSQAGNAYGYTF. Written as DNA, the CDR3 is TGCGCCAGCAGCCAAGCAGGGAACGCCTATGGCTACACCTTC. V gene TRBV4-1 combines with J gene TRBJ1-2, with a tentative D call TRBD1 (5 bases). Per germline, CDR1 MGHRA and CDR2 YSYEKL. The CDR3 has 14 residues. V dropped 1 base and J dropped 4 bases, with 10 bases sitting between them.

The V call is TRBV7-9, the J call TRBJ2-3, with 9 bases that match TRBD1. The germline gives CDR1 SEHNR, CDR2 FQNEAQ (reference sequence). V trimming: 5 bases; J trimming: 3 bases; junction bases outside the gene matches: 9. This CDR3 is built from 16 residues. The CDR3 region has the DNA TGTGCCAGCAGCCCCGGGGGGACAGGGAGAACAGATACGCAGTATTTT. This sequence encodes CASSPGGTGRTDTQYF.

This clone was seen only a few times. Here the CDR3 reads CASSTHSGRGNEQFF. In DNA, the CDR3 is TGCGCCAGCAGCACCCATAGCGGGAGGGGGAATGAGCAGTTCTTC. This sequence joins TRBV10-2 and TRBJ2-1; 11 nucleotides align to TRBD2. V shed 6 bases, J shed 7 bases, and the junction held 8 bases outside the gene matches. The germline V gene has CDR1 WSHSY and CDR2 SAAADI. This CDR3 contains 15 residues.

This clone was seen a handful of times. This chain connects TRBV30 to TRBJ1-5; D not resolved. The germline V gene has CDR1 GTSNPN and CDR2 SVGIG (reference sequence). Trimming shortened V by 4 bases and J by 0 bases, and 13 bases separated the two germline ends. This CDR3 has 15 amino acids. The CDR3 region has the DNA TGTGCCTGGAACCCTGGGCAGTCTAGCAATCAGCCCCAGCATTTT. Amino acids: CAWNPGQSSNQPQHF. The whole variable domain, filled in from reference TRBV30 and TRBJ1-5, reads SQTIHQWPATLVQPVGSPLSLECTVEGTSNPNLYWYRQAAGRGLQLLFYSVGIGQISSEVPQNLSASRPQDRQFILSSKKLLLSDSGFYLCAWNPGQSSNQPQHFGDGTRLSIL.

In its sample, this clone was seen a few times. This chain connects TRBV21-1 to TRBJ2-1; no DNA check was done on the table's D call, TRBD2. TRBV21-1 is tagged as a pseudogene. The CDR3 extends over 16 amino acids. Here the CDR3 reads CASSTYSGRGDNEQFF. The CDR3 nucleotides read TGTGCCAGCAGCACCTACAGCGGGAGGGGAGACAATGAGCAGTTCTTC.

This sequence joins TRBV4-3 and TRBJ2-7; the D gene is possibly TRBD1 (6 bases). Germline CDR1 LGHNA, CDR2 YSLEER. The V gene lost 2 bases and the J gene lost 5 bases, with 16 bases spanning the gap. The CDR3 loop spans 15 amino acids. CDR3: CASSQQGLGSDEQYF. DNA of the CDR3: TGCGCCAGCAGCCAACAGGGGCTTGGAAGCGACGAGCAGTACTTC.

The chain combines TRBV6-5 with TRBJ2-7; 10 positions agree with TRBD2. From germline, CDR1 is MNHEY and CDR2 SVGAGI. V shed 6 bases and J 4 bases; nucleotides not matched to a gene: 6. CDR3 size: 14 residues. The CDR3: CASSGSGGGYEQYF. The CDR3, as DNA: TGTGCCAGCAGCGGAAGCGGGGGGGGATACGAGCAGTACTTC.

The J gene is TRBJ1-6, the V gene TRBV30; the match to TRBD1 covers 7 bases. Germline V CDR1 and CDR2: GTSNPN, SVGIG (reference sequence). J gave up 9 bases and V 3 bases, and 8 bases lay outside the gene matches. The CDR3 extends over 14 amino acids. The chain's CDR3 is CAWSRGTATSPLHF. Written as DNA, the CDR3 is TGTGCCTGGAGCAGAGGGACAGCCACTTCACCCCTCCACTTT.

This sequence joins TRBV5-1 and TRBJ2-1; D uncertain. The ends were cut back, 2 bases at V and 3 bases at J, with 12 bases in the middle. The germline gives CDR1 SGHRS, CDR2 YFSETQ. The CDR3 covers 15 residues. The CDR3 DNA follows: TGCGCCAGCAGCTTAAAGCTGTATGTCTACAATGAGCAGTTCTTC. It codes for CASSLKLYVYNEQFF. Full variable domain (missing parts from reference TRBV5-1 and TRBJ2-1): KAGVTQTPRYLIKTRGQQVTLSCSPISGHRSVSWYQQTPGQGLQFLFEYFSETQRNKGNFPGRFSGRQFSNSRSEMNVSTLELGDSALYLCASSLKLYVYNEQFFGPGTRLTVL.

The chain links TRBV5-1 to TRBJ2-6; D uncertain. CDR3 length equals 15 residues. Germline V lookup: CDR1 SGHRS, CDR2 YFSETQ. Between the trimmed V and J ends, which lost 4 bases and 0 bases, there was a span of 8 bases. CDR3 in amino acids: CASSRAYSGANVLTF. The DNA for the CDR3 is TGCGCCAGCAGCCGCGCTTACTCTGGGGCCAACGTCCTGACTTTC.

The chain recombines TRBV6-6 with TRBJ2-5; TRBD1 matches at 8 bases. The CDR3 consists of 15 residues. J was trimmed by 4 bases and V by 4 bases; bases with no gene match: 8. Germline lookup yields CDR1 MNHNY and CDR2 SVGAGI (reference sequence). CDR3 in amino acids: CASSFQGAVRETQYF. CDR3 DNA: TGTGCCAGCAGTTTCCAGGGGGCGGTGAGAGAGACCCAGTACTTC.

The rearrangement links TRBV29-1 to TRBJ2-5, with a tentative D call TRBD1 (5 bases). The CDR3 covers 15 residues. The V gene's germline CDR1 is SQVTM and CDR2 ANQGSEA. V was cut by 5 bases and J by 4 bases, with 20 bases left in between. This CDR3 is CSVRVNRGVSETQYF. The CDR3, as DNA: TGCAGCGTTAGGGTAAATAGGGGCGTCTCAGAGACCCAGTACTTC.

This clone has more than one count but fewer than ten. The genes are TRBV4-2 and TRBJ2-3; D possibly corresponds to TRBD2 (7 bases). Per the germline V gene, CDR1 is LGHNA and CDR2 is YNFKEQ. There are 15 residues in the CDR3. V gave up 7 bases and J gave up 1 base, with 15 bases separating them. DNA of the CDR3: TGTGCCAGCAACTCGGAAGGGGGGGGCACAGATACGCAGTATTTT. Translating gives CASNSEGGGTDTQYF.

This clone was counted a few times. This chain uses TRBV6-1 with TRBJ2-5; 12 nucleotides line up with TRBD2. Per germline, CDR1 MNHNS and CDR2 SASEGT. Unmatched junction bases numbered 9, after V lost 7 bases and J lost 6 bases. The CDR3 extends over 15 amino acids. The CDR3 coding sequence is TGTGCCAGCACCACGACTAGCGGGAGAATAAAGACCCAGTACTTC. It specifies CASTTTSGRIKTQYF.

The chain couples TRBV30 to TRBJ1-1; D gene unclear. Trimming pared 0 bases from V and 3 bases from J, leaving 5 bases between. Germline CDR1 and CDR2: GTSNPN and SVGIG (reference sequence). This CDR3 comprises 12 residues. Here the CDR3 reads CAWSVIYTEAFF. For the CDR3, the DNA is TGTGCCTGGAGTGTTATCTACACTGAAGCTTTCTTT.

This clone came up a few times. The J gene is TRBJ1-6, the V gene TRBV12-5; TRBD1 is a possible D gene (6 bases). This CDR3 is built from 15 residues. The V and J ends lost 1 base and 5 bases respectively, with 9 bases between them. Germline V gene data show CDR1 as LGHNT and CDR2 as FRNRAP. The CDR3 DNA sequence: TGTGCTAGTGGTTTGGGGACAGTTAATAATTCACCCCTCCACTTT. It codes for CASGLGTVNNSPLHF.

In this sample, this clone turned up a few times. V gene TRBV5-6 combines with J gene TRBJ1-2; possibly TRBD1 for D (5 bases). The CDR3 is 13 residues long. Trimming left V 4 bases short and J 5 bases short, with 12 bases between. The V gene's germline CDR1 is SGHDT and CDR2 YYEEEE. CDR3 DNA: TGTGCCAGCAGCCCCCAGGGAGGTTATGGCTACACCTTC. Its protein is CASSPQGGYGYTF.

A few counts support this clone. The chain links TRBV30 to TRBJ2-2; TRBD1 might be the D (6 bases). The CDR3 has 13 amino acids. Germline CDR1 and CDR2: GTSNPN and SVGIG (reference sequence). V was trimmed by 5 bases and J by 6 bases, leaving 13 bases between them. In DNA, the CDR3 is TGTGCCTGGGGGACATGGCCCCCCGGGGAGCTGTTTTTT. Translated: CAWGTWPPGELFF.

This chain uses TRBV7-8 with TRBJ1-1; no definite D call. The ends were cut back, 2 bases at V and 2 bases at J, with 15 bases in the middle. The CDR3 covers 16 residues. Germline assignment: CDR1 SGHVS and CDR2 FQNEAQ. Written as DNA, the CDR3 is TGTGCCAGCAGCTTAAGGTGGAGGGAACCAAACACTGAAGCTTTCTTT. It translates to CASSLRWREPNTEAFF.

The chain employs TRBV18 and TRBJ2-3, with TRBD2 as a possible D gene (6 bases). CDR3 length: 16 residues. With 3 bases removed from V and 0 bases from J, the gap between germline ends came to 13 bases. Germline CDR1 is KGHSH and CDR2 is LQKENI. The CDR3 DNA follows: TGTGCCAGCTCACCGCCAGCGGGTTTTAGCACAGATACGCAGTATTTT. Residues: CASSPPAGFSTDTQYF.

V and J are TRBV5-6 and TRBJ1-5; D remains unclear. The CDR3 totals 13 residues. Germline V gene lookup returns CDR1 SGHDT and CDR2 YYEEEE. Trimming cost V 4 bases and J 7 bases, with 12 bases left between them. In DNA, the CDR3 is TGTGCCAGCAGCCTCTCCGCGGGGCAGCCCCAGCATTTT. It yields the protein CASSLSAGQPQHF.

The chain employs TRBV5-4 and TRBJ2-6; the D gene is possibly TRBD1 (5 bases). The V and J ends lost 1 base and 2 bases respectively, with 16 bases between them. Germline CDR1 SGHNT, CDR2 YYREEE (reference sequence). This CDR3 has 18 residues. For the CDR3, the DNA is TGTGCCAGCAGCTTGTTGGGGCCCTGGCTCCCTGGGGCCAACGTCCTGACTTTC. Translated, it gives CASSLLGPWLPGANVLTF.

The chain recombines TRBV6-6 with TRBJ2-6; perhaps TRBD2 as D (6 bases). V lost 8 bases to trimming and J lost 4 bases, with 6 bases between them. CDR3 length equals 12 residues. Germline CDR1 is MNHNY and CDR2 is SVGAGI (reference sequence). This chain's CDR3 is CASRGGANVLTF. The CDR3 bases are TGTGCCAGCCGGGGGGGGGCCAACGTCCTGACTTTC.